The following is a T cell receptor (beta chain) sequence with its context. This sample stems from a study of blood T cell repertoires in COVID-19. The wider study: Spain, Italy and the United States supplied samples that represented acute and convalescent COVID-19.

Trimming cost V 6 bases and J 6 bases; bases outside gene matches: 10. The CDR3 sequence is 14 residues long. Germline V gives CDR1 MDHEN, CDR2 SYDVKM. As handled by the study authors: Reference gene primer amplification gave estimated nucleated cell counts. The data were produced by immunoSEQ multiplex PCR, yet TCRdb's version contains in-frame clones alone and is incomplete. That table supplies the V and J calls and clone size; D and trimming were determined from the DNA. This sample has more than 250,000 clones, with around 86% found just once. The material sequenced was peripheral blood. The chain carries TRBV28 and TRBJ1-1; 7 bases are a match to TRBD1. The clonotype was recovered from a man aged 50 or older with active or convalescent COVID-19. The CDR3 region has the DNA TGTGCCAGCAGCTTTAGTGACAGGGACTCTGAAGCTTTCTTT. Translation gives CASSFSDRDSEAFF.